This TCR beta chain was documented in a study of shared clonotypes between healthy human individuals. With respect to this clone: Its antigen remains unknown.

In the source study's methods: Filtering differed since immunoSEQ provided only junctions, with no quality scores. The data were produced by immunoSEQ multiplex PCR, yet TCRdb's version contains in-frame clones alone and is incomplete. For V, J and clone size, that table is used; D and trimming come from the DNA. The profile shows some 2,400,000 clones, around 95% of them singletons. General study results and limits: Unshared clonotypes carried lower generation probabilities than those common to all four donors.

The CDR3 consists of 14 residues. Germline CDR1 and CDR2: MNHEY and SVGAGI. J was trimmed by 8 bases and V by 6 bases; bases with no gene match: 9. The source is a man aged 18 to 29 in good health. Sequenced material: naive CD4+ T cells sorted from blood. Specified subset: CD45RA+ positively selected. This sequence joins TRBV6-5 and TRBJ1-4; TRBD1 matches at 7 bases. The CDR3 nucleotides read TGTGCCAGCAGGTCAGGGGGGACGCGGGAAAAACTGTTTTTT. This encodes CASRSGGTREKLFF.